This record concerns one TCR beta chain sequence. Its antigen is not identified. This entry is derived from a study of cytomegalovirus exposure and HLA in healthy donors. Germline assignment: CDR1 MNHNS and CDR2 SASEGT. Trimming removed 7 bases from V and 1 base from J, with 13 bases in between. The CDR3 loop spans 14 amino acids. The PCR employed 60 Vbeta primers together with 13 Jbeta primers. Assay: immunoSEQ multiplex PCR; the TCRdb copy retains only in-frame clones and omits some. The specimen's table records over 100,000 clones. Study results and caveats: Among donors in an Asian-associated ancestry cluster, a later analysis reportedly found fewer N-insertions than the roughly 670-donor mean. Researchers reported from a later analysis that most CMV-associated TCR beta chains appeared HLA-restricted.

Material: PBMCs. This clonotype was obtained from a man aged 40-50 years in good health and CMV-seropositive. The chain has TRBV6-1 and TRBJ1-2; D may be TRBD1 (6 bases). In DNA form, the CDR3 reads TGTGCCAGCACAGAGGGGGGGAGTAACTATGGCTACACCTTC. Its protein product is CASTEGGSNYGYTF.